The 3 T cell receptor beta chains presented below share a single source sample, sequenced in a study of tumor-infiltrating lymphocytes in localized non-small cell lung cancer. This table comes from immunoSEQ multiplex PCR, and its TCRdb copy is limited to in-frame clones, with some not included. The table lists more than 9,500 clones, roughly 89% of them singletons, with over 6% in the top ten. Material for sequencing was lung tumor tissue. The receptors were sampled from a human donor with non-small cell lung cancer.

The chain combines TRBV19 with TRBJ1-1; D remains ambiguous. There are 15 residues in the CDR3. Trimming took off 5 bases at V and 2 bases at J, with 15 bases between the two ends. Germline V gene data show CDR1 as LNHDA and CDR2 as SQIVND (reference sequence). DNA of the CDR3: TGTGCCAGTAGTTGGGAGGGAAAGATTAACACTGAAGCTTTCTTT. Encoded protein: CASSWEGKINTEAFF.

CDR3 amino acids: CSVARRHYGYTF. CDR3 in DNA: TGCAGCGTTGCCAGGAGACACTATGGCTACACCTTC. This chain joins TRBV29-1 and TRBJ1-2; no definite D call. V lost 4 bases to trimming and J lost 3 bases, with 9 bases between them. Germline CDR1 reads SQVTM; CDR2 reads ANQGSEA. This CDR3 spans 12 amino acids.

The chain employs TRBV7-2 and TRBJ2-2, with D tentatively TRBD1 (5 bases). V lost 7 bases and J lost 7, with 16 bases in between. The CDR3 is 14 amino acids. The germline V gene encodes CDR1 SGHTA and CDR2 FQGNSA. CDR3 amino acids: CASNPTGADGELFF. CDR3 in DNA: TGTGCCAGCAACCCTACAGGTGCGGACGGGGAGCTGTTTTTT.